This T cell receptor beta chain was captured in a study of cytomegalovirus exposure and HLA in healthy donors. The PCR employed 60 Vbeta primers together with 13 Jbeta primers. The repertoire was sequenced with immunoSEQ multiplex PCR; TCRdb's copy has only in-frame clones and lacks some. Of about 300,000 clones listed, 86% are singletons. Among the donors, all were healthy bone marrow donors. Sequencing input: PBMCs. This sequence was found in a man aged 40-49 years in good health and CMV-seropositive.

The CDR3 spells CARSFRTLGRGRARSGETQYF. CDR3 DNA: TGTGCCAGAAGCTTTAGGACCCTCGGTAGAGGGAGGGCCAGGTCGGGAGAGACCCAGTACTTC. The genes are TRBV5-3 and TRBJ2-5, with 7 positions matching TRBD2. TRBV5-3 is an ORF, with its function uncertain. The CDR3 totals 21 residues. J lost 4 bases, V lost 2 bases, and 26 bases had no gene match.